Shown below are 2 T cell receptor beta chains from a single sample sequenced in a study of shared T cell receptors in the human thymus. Profiling relied on immunoSEQ multiplex PCR, and the TCRdb table lists in-frame clones only, not all of them. The table lists hundreds of thousands of clones, 70% to 90% of them singletons, with more than 0.01% in the top ten. This same sample was also taken into another study, of human thymus T cells.

The specimen was thymocytes. The source is a girl less than two years old with a congenital heart defect.

The gene calls are TRBV19 and TRBJ1-3, with TRBD1 identical over 8 bases. Germline V CDR1 and CDR2: LNHDA, SQIVND (reference sequence). The CDR3 loop spans 19 amino acids. V was clipped by 5 bases and J by 0 bases; unmatched bases: 15. CDR3 residues: CASSEGTGLNILSGNTIYF. The DNA for the CDR3 is TGTGCCAGTAGTGAAGGGACAGGCCTAAATATTCTCTCTGGAAACACCATATATTTT.

This clone was counted only a few times. One end of the junction does not line up with germline, which may come from a read error. As DNA, the CDR3 is TGTGCCAGCAGCTTGAACGTGGCGGCCTTATCCCTCTTC. Translating gives CASSLNVAALSLF. The chain links TRBV5-5 to TRBJ2-7, with D unresolved. The CDR3 runs 13 residues. Germline CDR1 and CDR2: SGHKS and YYEKEE (reference sequence).